The table lists the clone carrying this TCR beta chain with many counts. The antigen is not known. The length of the CDR3 is 18 residues. The junction had 14 bases not matched to a gene; V was cut back by 6 bases and J by 1 base. Looked up from germline, CDR1 is MNHEY and CDR2 is SMNVEV (reference sequence). This sample was taken from a study of naive and memory T cell subsets. Overall study findings and caveats: Naive repertoires, especially CD8, held a few larger clonotypes, possibly memory cells re-expressing CD45RA.

Two oligonucleotides, mixed equimolar, formed the beta constant-region primer covering TRBC1 and TRBC2. The cDNA 3' end received a ligated single-stranded oligonucleotide carrying the SP2 primer and a 12-nucleotide UMI. Four rounds of PCR amplified the ligated cDNA using nested alpha and beta constant-region primers plus SP2. One entry per CDR3 protein, called by TCRdb with MiXCR from the UMI-ligation and nested PCR reads. The sample comprises 130,000 to 150,000 distinct CDR3 sequences, 15% to 20% of which are singletons, and approximately 0.13% rests with the top ten. Four subsets defined by CD45RA and CD27 were sorted after CD3, CD4, CD8 and live/dead staining.

The receptor was isolated from a human donor in good health. V and J are TRBV27 and TRBJ2-3, with 9 bases lining up with TRBD1. Sequenced input: naive CD4+ T cells from blood. Here the CDR3 DNA reads TGTGCCAGCAGCCGACACTGGCTGGGACAGGGAGGCACAGATACGCAGTATTTT. Its translation is CASSRHWLGQGGTDTQYF.